The rows below give T cell receptor beta chains drawn from one sample of a study of T cells in Graves' hyperthyroidism and ophthalmopathy. TCRdb reanalysed the multiplex PCR reads using MiXCR and keeps one entry per CDR3 protein. The sample records fewer than 500,000 distinct CDR3 sequences, roughly 15% being singletons. Specimen: blood. The receptors derive from a woman in her twenties or thirties with Graves' ophthalmopathy. Both conserved end residues are part of each CDR3. D genes are given only for firm matches. Expanded clones are given a class, and other clones once, few, many or no size at all.

clone_size d_call j_call v_call cdr3_nt cdr3_aa
many . TRBJ2-5 TRBV28 TGTGCCAGCAGGTGGGCACTCCAAGAGACCCAGTACTTC CASRWALQETQYF
many . TRBJ2-7 TRBV6-1 TGTGCCAGCAGTGATCCAGCAGGGATGGGGCAACCCGCCTACGAGCAGTACTTC CASSDPAGMGQPAYEQYF
many TRBD1 TRBJ1-2 TRBV27 TGTGCCAGCAGTCCGGGACAGACCTGGGGCTACACCTTC CASSPGQTWGYTF
many . TRBJ1-1 TRBV20-1 TGCAGTGCTAGAGGTGACAGTGGGGTTAACACTGAAGCTTTCTTT CSARGDSGVNTEAFF
many . TRBJ2-1 TRBV7-3 TGTGCCAGCAGCTTATCGGTTTCCACCGGAAATGAGCAGTTCTTC CASSLSVSTGNEQFF
many . TRBJ2-1 TRBV12-3/TRBV12-4 TGTGCCAGCAGTTTTGAACTATTATACAATGAGCAGTTCTTC CASSFELLYNEQFF
many . TRBJ1-1 TRBV20-1 TGCAGTGCTAGTCGGGACTTGAGGACTGAAGCTTTCTTT CSASRDLRTEAFF
many TRBD2 TRBJ2-3 TRBV4-1 TGCGCCAGCAGCCTCTCCGGACTAGCGGGGAACACAGATACGCAGTATTTT CASSLSGLAGNTDTQYF
few . TRBJ1-2 TRBV28 TGTGCCAGCAGTCTCGGGACGAGTAAGACCTTC CASSLGTSKTF
many . TRBJ1-5 TRBV27 TGTGCCAGCAATCCCACAGTTAGCAATCAGCCCCAGCATTTT CASNPTVSNQPQHF
many . TRBJ1-6 TRBV7-8 TGTGCCAGCACGGGACTTTTAAATTCACCCCTCCACTTT CASTGLLNSPLHF
many TRBD2 TRBJ2-4 TRBV20-1 TGCAGTGCTAGACCAGCGGGGGAGAAAAACATTCAGTACTTC CSARPAGEKNIQYF
. . TRBJ1-6 TRBV14 TGTGCCAGCAGCCACCCTAATTCACCCCTCCACTTT CASSHPNSPLHF
few . TRBJ1-5 TRBV16 TGTGCCAGCAGTCACCCGGACGTTAGCAATCAGCCCCAGCATTTT CASSHPDVSNQPQHF
. . TRBJ1-5 TRBV11-2 TGTGCCAGCAGCTTGGTGGGGGGTCAGCCCCAGCATTTT CASSLVGGQPQHF
many . TRBJ2-1 TRBV7-3 TGTGCCAGCAGCCCTCGGGAGCCAAGAATACGGGATGAGCAGTTCTTC CASSPREPRIRDEQFF
many . TRBJ1-6 TRBV28 TGTGCCAGCAGTTTCCCCGCCGTGGGCAGCCTGAATTCACCCCTCCACTTT CASSFPAVGSLNSPLHF
. . TRBJ2-6 TRBV2 TGTGCCAGCAGTCGACATCTCTCTGGGGCCAACGTCCTGACTTTC CASSRHLSGANVLTF
many TRBD2 TRBJ2-1 TRBV12-3/TRBV12-4 TGTGCCAGCAGCCGAGCGGGGGGGATTTTCAATGAGCAGTTCTTC CASSRAGGIFNEQFF
many TRBD1 TRBJ1-5 TRBV6-1 TGTGCCAGCACCTGGACAGGGCAGGGTCAGCCCCAGCATTTT CASTWTGQGQPQHF
many TRBD1 TRBJ1-4 TRBV3-1 TGTGCCAGCAGCCAAGGGGACAGGGGGTTCACTAATGAAAAACTGTTTTTT CASSQGDRGFTNEKLFF
many . TRBJ1-5 TRBV12-3/TRBV12-4 TGTGCCAGCAGTACAGATGGTAGTTATCGAGGGCAGCCCCAGCATTTT CASSTDGSYRGQPQHF
many TRBD2 TRBJ2-3 TRBV20-1 TGCAGTGCTAGAGATTTCTTAGCGGGGGGGCCGGCAGATACGCAGTATTTT CSARDFLAGGPADTQYF
many . TRBJ2-6 TRBV18 TGTGCCAGCTCACTCAACCGACAAGACTGGGCCAACGTCCTGACTTTC CASSLNRQDWANVLTF
many TRBD1 TRBJ2-5 TRBV18 TGTGCCAGCTCATCCGGGACAGGGGGCTCCGAGACCCAGTACTTC CASSSGTGGSETQYF
few TRBD2 TRBJ2-7 TRBV4-2 TGTGCCAGCAGCCAGGGACCCAAGGGACTAGCGGGGGGGCCCGGCGAGCAGTACTTC CASSQGPKGLAGGPGEQYF